This T cell receptor beta chain emerged from a study of early T cells in non-severe SARS-CoV-2 infection. Broader study findings: Clonotype matching in VDJdb favored anti-spike CD8 responses and did not capture private and CD4 specificities.

The CDR3 loop spans 13 amino acids. V lost 8 bases and J lost 7; bases outside the gene matches: 6. Germline V lookup: CDR1 MNHNS, CDR2 SASEGT. TCRdb processed the 5' RACE reads anew with MiXCR; each CDR3 protein has one entry. The sample carries fewer than 30,000 distinct CDR3 sequences, 5.3% recorded once. This clonotype was counted a few times. The antigen is undetermined. This rearrangement joins TRBV6-1 to TRBJ1-5, with 9 bases lining up with TRBD1. Sequencing was carried out using whole blood. This TCR derives from an adult who was a healthcare worker with PCR-confirmed SARS-CoV-2 infection or an uninfected control (not recorded which). The CDR3 coding sequence is TGTGCCAGCCTACAGGGGGCAAGGCAGCCCCAGCATTTT. It is translated as CASLQGARQPQHF.